This TCR beta chain was identified in a study of blood T cell repertoires in COVID-19. CDR1 is MNHNS, CDR2 SASEGT, per germline. With 1 base clipped from V and 8 bases from J, the junction kept 4 bases outside the gene matches. This CDR3 comprises 14 residues. Only in-frame clones appear in the TCRdb table, and some are missing; sequencing was by immunoSEQ multiplex PCR. The table has roughly 100,000 clones, around 78% seen once. The rearrangement links TRBV6-1 to TRBJ1-2; 10 nucleotides line up with TRBD1. This clonotype was sampled from a man at least 80 years old with COVID-19, enrolled during active disease. Sample: peripheral blood. Here the CDR3 reads CASSEGQGAGGYTF. In DNA, the CDR3 is TGTGCCAGCAGTGAAGGACAGGGGGCGGGAGGCTACACCTTC.